Listed here are 21 T cell receptor beta chains from one sample, sequenced in a study of T cell responses to AZD1222 COVID-19 vaccine. The repertoire was sequenced with immunoSEQ multiplex PCR; TCRdb's copy has only in-frame clones and lacks some. Of 90,000 to 150,000 clones detected, roughly 86% appear once; the ten largest clones hold 3%. The sample consisted of peripheral blood, taken 28 days after the second AZD1222 dose. Receptors originate from an adult who received the AZD1222 COVID-19 vaccine.

The sample holds a few counts of this clone. This chain links TRBV19 with TRBJ1-1; D perhaps matches TRBD1 (5 bases). The CDR3 length is 15 residues. Germline V gives CDR1 LNHDA, CDR2 SQIVND (reference sequence). Trimming left V 5 bases short and J 3 bases short, with 16 bases between. The CDR3, as DNA: TGTGCCAGTAGTGTAACGCAGGGACGGTACACTGAAGCTTTCTTT. This translates into CASSVTQGRYTEAFF.

This chain's CDR3 is CASSPGVAGWGVETQYF. Written as DNA, the CDR3 is TGTGCCAGCAGCCCCGGGGTAGCGGGGTGGGGGGTTGAGACCCAGTACTTC. This chain links TRBV9 with TRBJ2-5; 8 bases align to TRBD2. CDR3 length: 17 residues. Germline V gene data show CDR1 as SGDLS and CDR2 as YYNGEE. With 4 bases clipped from V and 5 bases from J, the junction kept 16 bases outside the gene matches.

This clone was detected once. The chain has TRBV2 and TRBJ1-3; possible D gene TRBD1, 6 bases. Germline-derived CDR1 and CDR2 are SNHLY and FYNNEI. CDR3 length: 14 residues. V was trimmed by 5 bases and J by 2 bases, leaving 10 bases between them. The CDR3 DNA follows: TGTGCCAGCAGTACAGGGATCGCTGGAAACACCATATATTTT. This codes for CASSTGIAGNTIYF.

V and J are TRBV28 and TRBJ1-2, with D perhaps matching TRBD1 (6 bases). The V and J ends lost 4 bases and 7 bases respectively, with 19 bases between them. Germline V CDR1 and CDR2: MDHEN, SYDVKM. This CDR3 spans 15 amino acids. The CDR3: CASSSSSGGARGYTF. CDR3 coding DNA: TGTGCCAGCAGTTCGTCCTCGGGGGGGGCCCGTGGCTACACCTTC.

The J gene is TRBJ2-3, the V gene TRBV10-2; perhaps TRBD2 as D (5 bases). CDR3 length: 12 residues. CDR1 and CDR2 from the germline V gene are WSHSY and SAAADI. Between the trimmed V and J ends, which lost 6 bases and 6 bases, there was a span of 10 bases. The CDR3 bases are TGCGCCAGCAGGTCTAGCAGGGATACGCAGTATTTT. Translating gives CASRSSRDTQYF.

The V call is TRBV9, the J call TRBJ2-4; tentative D call: TRBD2 (5 bases). The CDR3 covers 14 residues. Between the trimmed V and J ends, which lost 4 bases and 0 bases, there was a span of 8 bases. CDR1 is SGDLS and CDR2 is YYNGEE in the germline V gene. The CDR3 spells CASSPGLAKNIQYF. The CDR3 DNA sequence: TGTGCCAGCAGCCCTGGACTAGCCAAAAACATTCAGTACTTC. The variable domain in full, completed from reference TRBV9 and TRBJ2-4, reads DSGVTQTPKHLITATGQRVTLRCSPRSGDLSVYWYQQSLDQGLQFLIQYYNGEERAKGNILERFSAQQFPDLHSELNLSSLELGDSALYFCASSPGLAKNIQYFGAGTRLSVL.

The genes are TRBV12-3 or TRBV12-4 and TRBJ1-2; D is unclear. The CDR3 has 12 amino acids. V lost 6 bases and J lost 5, with 10 bases in between. For the CDR3, the DNA is TGTGCCAGCAGCAATACCCAATATGGCTACACCTTC. It yields the protein CASSNTQYGYTF.

The V call is TRBV10-2, the J call TRBJ2-3; D is unclear. V was clipped by 3 bases and J by 1 base, with 5 bases between them. CDR1 and CDR2 (germline): WSHSY, SAAADI. The CDR3 extends over 13 amino acids. DNA for the CDR3: TGCGCCAGCAGTGAATGGGGCACAGATACGCAGTATTTT. Protein product: CASSEWGTDTQYF.

The gene calls are TRBV19 and TRBJ1-5; D remains ambiguous. CDR3 length: 17 amino acids. Trimming took 1 base from V and 2 from J, leaving 15 bases between them. Germline assignment: CDR1 LNHDA and CDR2 SQIVND (reference sequence). The CDR3 loop is CASSIVVQFGRNQPQHF. For the CDR3, the DNA is TGTGCCAGTAGTATAGTCGTCCAGTTTGGTCGCAATCAGCCCCAGCATTTT.

In its sample, this clone was seen once. The chain is built from TRBV5-6 and TRBJ1-6; 7 bases are a match to TRBD1. CDR1 and CDR2 (germline): SGHDT, YYEEEE. V gave up 3 bases and J gave up 14 bases; unmatched junction bases: 17. This CDR3 region has 16 residues. The CDR3 loop reads CASSWRDSGQAPTLHF. Here the CDR3 DNA reads TGTGCCAGCAGCTGGAGGGATTCTGGACAGGCCCCCACCCTCCACTTT.

The chain couples TRBV25-1 to TRBJ1-4; no firm D call. Trimming removed 3 bases at V and 8 bases at J, with 10 bases between. The CDR3 totals 13 residues. The germline gives CDR1 MGHDK, CDR2 SYGVNS. The CDR3 here is CASSDGRIEKLFF. The CDR3 region has the DNA TGTGCCAGCAGTGATGGGAGGATAGAAAAACTGTTTTTT. Looking up the rest from reference TRBV25-1 and TRBJ1-4 gives the full variable domain: EADIYQTPRYLVIGTGKKITLECSQTMGHDKMYWYQQDPGMELHLIHYSYGVNSTEKGDLSSESTVSRIRTEHFPLTLESARPSHTSQYLCASSDGRIEKLFFGSGTQLSVL.

The chain has TRBV24-1 and TRBJ2-3; 14 bases line up with TRBD2. Germline loops: CDR1 KGHDR, CDR2 SFDVKD. V was pared by 4 bases and J by 4 bases, with 3 bases of the junction left unmatched. There are 16 residues in the CDR3. The CDR3 is CATSDGLAGGPDTQYF. The CDR3 nucleotides read TGTGCCACCAGTGACGGACTAGCGGGGGGCCCAGATACGCAGTATTTT.

This clone was seen a handful of times. This chain connects TRBV7-9 to TRBJ2-7; no reliable D call. The germline V gene has CDR1 SEHNR and CDR2 FQNEAQ (reference sequence). V was cut by 1 base and J by 2 bases, with 6 bases left in between. This CDR3 has 13 residues. This CDR3 is CASSLENTYEQYF. The DNA for the CDR3 is TGTGCCAGCAGCTTAGAAAACACCTACGAGCAGTACTTC.

This clone was seen once. The chain carries TRBV9 and TRBJ1-2; weak D call: TRBD1 (6 bases). Germline CDR1 reads SGDLS; CDR2 reads YYNGEE. The V end lost 0 bases, the J end lost 4 bases, and 19 bases lay between the germline ends. CDR3 size: 17 residues. The CDR3 loop reads CASSVDAGLGAGYGYTF. Written as DNA, the CDR3 is TGTGCCAGCAGCGTAGATGCCGGGCTGGGGGCTGGCTATGGCTACACCTTC.

V and J are TRBV7-8 and TRBJ1-5; D is uncertain. Germline values: CDR1 SGHVS, CDR2 FQNEAQ. V gave up 6 bases and J gave up 3 bases, with 12 bases separating them. The CDR3 loop spans 14 amino acids. CDR3 sequence (DNA): TGTGCCAGCAGTCCGGACCTTTTCAATCAGCCCCAGCATTTT. It specifies CASSPDLFNQPQHF.

The chain combines TRBV6-2 or TRBV6-3 with TRBJ1-1; 7 positions agree with TRBD1. This CDR3 has 15 residues. Germline-derived CDR1 and CDR2 are MNHEY and SVGEGT. V gave up 0 bases and J gave up 5 bases; unmatched junction bases: 6. CDR3 nucleotides: TGTGCCAGCAGTTACTCGGGCAGGGGGGGGACTGAAGCTTTCTTT. It encodes CASSYSGRGGTEAFF.

The chain joins TRBV7-2 to TRBJ1-1; no clear D. The CDR3 extends over 13 amino acids. The V gene's germline CDR1 is SGHTA and CDR2 FQGNSA. The V and J ends lost 4 bases and 1 base respectively, with 7 bases between them. This CDR3 is CASSSAENTEAFF. As DNA, the CDR3 is TGTGCCAGCAGCTCCGCTGAGAACACTGAAGCTTTCTTT.

This clone was observed once. The V call is TRBV9, the J call TRBJ1-1; 7 bases are shared with TRBD1. The CDR3 is 12 amino acids. In germline, CDR1 is SGDLS, CDR2 YYNGEE. Trimming removed 4 bases from V and 11 bases from J; junction bases left unmatched: 8. The CDR3 sequence: CASSPTGTEAFF. DNA for the CDR3: TGTGCCAGCAGCCCAACCGGGACAGAGGCTTTCTTT.

V gene TRBV5-1 combines with J gene TRBJ2-5, with D perhaps given as TRBD1 or TRBD2 (5 bases each). V was clipped by 1 base and J by 2 bases, with 12 bases between them. This CDR3 region has 15 residues. Germline CDR1 reads SGHRS; CDR2 reads YFSETQ. The CDR3 sequence is CASSLTGLLQETQYF. In DNA, the CDR3 is TGCGCCAGCAGCTTGACGGGGCTTCTACAAGAGACCCAGTACTTC.

This chain uses TRBV6-5 with TRBJ2-1, with D unresolved. The CDR3 covers 14 residues. V lost 5 bases, J lost 4 bases, and 12 bases lay in between. From germline, CDR1 is MNHEY and CDR2 SVGAGI. The DNA for the CDR3 is TGTGCCAGCAGTAGTCAGCTGATATACAATGAGCAGTTCTTC. Its protein is CASSSQLIYNEQFF.

This chain connects TRBV30 to TRBJ2-2, with 7 bases aligning to TRBD1. Germline V CDR1 and CDR2: GTSNPN, SVGIG (reference sequence). The CDR3 sequence is 14 residues long. The V gene end was trimmed by 8 bases and the J gene end by 2 bases; junction bases not matched to a gene: 8. The CDR3 coding sequence is TGTGCCCGCAACCGGGACAGCAACACCGGGGAGCTGTTTTTT. Amino acids: CARNRDSNTGELFF.